The sequence of this T cell receptor (beta chain) was determined in a study of Graves' ophthalmopathy and Graves' hyperthyroidism (dated by TCRdb to between 2018 and 2020). With respect to the entire study: Peripheral blood samples were taken at the time of initial diagnosis, before any treatment was given. The study used TCR beta repertoire signatures to distinguish Graves' ophthalmopathy from Graves' hyperthyroidism and to predict progression to ophthalmopathy. In total, 120 to 150 blood samples were TCR-sequenced: fewer than 50 ophthalmopathy, some 80 hyperthyroidism and about 17 hyperthyroidism-to-ophthalmopathy patients. A discovery set of about 99 patients (roughly 41 ophthalmopathy, about 58 stable hyperthyroidism) was enrolled to explore V-J signatures distinguishing ophthalmopathy from hyperthyroidism. The independent validation cohort included around 19 hyperthyroidism patients plus 17 patients who later progressed from hyperthyroidism to ophthalmopathy. T-cell repertoires of thyroid tissue and blood were compared in about six hyperthyroidism patients. Following sampling, methimazole starting at 30 mg daily was administered to hyperthyroidism patients, and high-dose intravenous methylprednisolone was administered to ophthalmopathy patients. The roughly 91 discovery patients were randomly divided into training and test sets at a 7:3 ratio. What the work shows at the level of the full study, not this receptor alone: Most expanded thyroid clonotypes with a frequency above 0.001 also appeared in blood, which suggests that blood repertoires may reflect the immune response in the thyroid. No statistical method was used to predetermine the sample size, and group allocation was not hidden from the investigators. Ophthalmopathy was separated from stable hyperthyroidism by the 13-signature model with roughly 88% sensitivity and about 81% specificity in cross-validation and with 80%/75% in the test set. In validation, the model predicted ophthalmopathy progression with roughly 68% sensitivity and around 72% specificity; fewer than 15 predicted patients were CT-confirmed with GO in a median of approximately 6.5 months.

For repertoire sequencing, the TCR beta CDR3 regions were amplified from RNA transcripts. The first round of RT-PCR was done with HTBI primers and the Qiagen OneStep RT-PCR kit, and was followed by a second round of multiplex PCR, then size selection and purification. Libraries were sequenced paired-end with 100 bp reads on an Illumina HiSeq2000. As for the authors' bioinformatics: SOAPnuke was used to process the reads, removing any read that contained adapters or uncalled bases, had a mean Phred below 15, or lacked an exact match to the constant primer or identifier. High-quality paired reads were merged with COPE v1.2.5. Each unique nucleotide sequence was treated as a clonotype, and MiTCR v1.1 was used to align the clonotypes to the IMGT TRB V, D and J references. The analysis was limited to V-J combinations with a frequency above 0.0001, which together covered about 99% of the repertoires. For each V-J combination, a TCR clonal expansion and chaos score was defined as the ratio of F50 clonal expansion to chaos observed in the TCRdist matrix. Welch's t-statistics and random forest were used to narrow the features down to more than 10 V-J combinations, which were then fed into a naive Bayes classifier. The similarity between thyroid and blood repertoires was quantified using the Morisita-Horn index. Starting from the raw public reads, TCRdb applied fastp trimming at Q25, assembled clones with MiXCR and retained in-frame beta chains. When rows share a CDR3 protein, they turn into one entry using the most common DNA and genes. The V and J calls here are based on TCRdb, not the publication. The sample table lists 300,000 to 500,000 distinct CDR3 sequences, 15% of them with a count of one. Roughly 7% of the sample belongs to the ten largest clones.

The sample holds many counts of this clonotype. Its antigen is currently not known. No qualities accompany the bases; no much larger clone lies one base away. Stable hyperthyroidism was defined as no progression to ophthalmopathy within 18 months of follow-up. Hyperthyroidism patients were newly diagnosed, with disease duration under 2 months, and aged 18 to 65 years. Patients with other autoimmune diseases, uncontrolled infections, pregnancy or lactation were excluded from the study. Clinical symptoms, serum thyroxine, TRAb, thyroid ultrasound and orbital computed tomography formed the basis of the diagnosis. Using Ficoll-Paque density gradient centrifugation, PBMCs were isolated from 9 to 10 ml of fresh peripheral blood. Trizol reagent was used to extract the total RNA, and its quality was then checked on an Agilent 2100 Bioanalyzer. Taken from cysteine to phenylalanine, the CDR3 has 14 residues. Only the CDR3 part of the read is kept: 42 bases, read in frame from the first base. The germline V gene specifies SGHAT as CDR1 and FQNNGV as CDR2. V was cut back by 3 bases and J by 8 bases, leaving a gap of 16 bases between them.

The clonotype was recovered from a woman aged 18-29 years with stable Graves' hyperthyroidism. Donor details come from another sample of the same person, matched by shared clones. The sample was peripheral blood. Recombination linked TRBV11-2 to TRBJ1-2, with the D gene call left open. The CDR3 sequence is CASSFPLGSGGYTF. The bases read TGTGCCAGCAGCTTTCCTCTGGGATCTGGGGGCTACACCTTC.